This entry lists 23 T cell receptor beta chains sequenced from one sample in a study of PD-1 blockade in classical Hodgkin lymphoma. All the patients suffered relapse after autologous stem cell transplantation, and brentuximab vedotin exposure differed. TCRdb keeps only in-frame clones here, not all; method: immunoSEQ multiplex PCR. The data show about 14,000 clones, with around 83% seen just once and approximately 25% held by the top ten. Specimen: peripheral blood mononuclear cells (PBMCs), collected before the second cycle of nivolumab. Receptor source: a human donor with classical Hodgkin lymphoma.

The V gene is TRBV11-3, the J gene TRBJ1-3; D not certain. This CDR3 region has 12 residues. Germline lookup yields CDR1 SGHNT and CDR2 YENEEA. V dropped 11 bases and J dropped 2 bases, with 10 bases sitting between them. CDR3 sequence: CAVRNAGNTIYF. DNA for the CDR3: TGTGCCGTTCGGAATGCTGGAAACACCATATATTTT. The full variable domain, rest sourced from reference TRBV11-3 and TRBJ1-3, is EAGVVQSPRYKIIEKKQPVAFWCNPISGHNTLYWYLQNLGQGPELLIRYENEEAVDDSQLPKDRFSAERLKGVDSTLKIQPAELGDSAVYLCAVRNAGNTIYFGEGSWLTVV.

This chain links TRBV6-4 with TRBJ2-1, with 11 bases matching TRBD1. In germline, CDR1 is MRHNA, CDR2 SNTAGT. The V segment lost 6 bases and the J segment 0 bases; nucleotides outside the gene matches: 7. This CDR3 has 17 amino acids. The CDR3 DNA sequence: TGTGCCAGCAGCGCCGGGACAGGGGGAGGCTCCTACAATGAGCAGTTCTTC. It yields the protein CASSAGTGGGSYNEQFF.

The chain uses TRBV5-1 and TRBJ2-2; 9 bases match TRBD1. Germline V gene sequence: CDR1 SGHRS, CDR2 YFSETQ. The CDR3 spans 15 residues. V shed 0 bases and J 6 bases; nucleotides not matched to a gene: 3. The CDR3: CASSLGDRVAGELFF. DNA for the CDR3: TGCGCCAGCAGCTTGGGGGACAGGGTTGCCGGGGAGCTGTTTTTT.

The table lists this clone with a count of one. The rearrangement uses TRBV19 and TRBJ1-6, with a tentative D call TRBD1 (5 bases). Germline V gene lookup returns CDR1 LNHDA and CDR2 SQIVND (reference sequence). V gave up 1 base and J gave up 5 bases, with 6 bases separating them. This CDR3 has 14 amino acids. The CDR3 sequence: CASSIGGDNSPLHF. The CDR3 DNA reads TGTGCCAGTAGTATAGGAGGGGATAATTCACCCCTCCACTTT.

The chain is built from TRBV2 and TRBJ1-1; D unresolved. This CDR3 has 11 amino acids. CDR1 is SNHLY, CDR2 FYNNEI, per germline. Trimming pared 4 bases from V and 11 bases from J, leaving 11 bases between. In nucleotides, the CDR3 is TGTGCCAGCAGTGTTAAGTGGCGGGCTTTCTTT. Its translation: CASSVKWRAFF.

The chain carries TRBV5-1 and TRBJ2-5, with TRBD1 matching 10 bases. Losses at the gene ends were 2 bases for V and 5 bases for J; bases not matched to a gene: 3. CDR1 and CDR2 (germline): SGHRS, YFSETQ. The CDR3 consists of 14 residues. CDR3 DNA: TGCGCCAGCAGCTTCTGGACAGGGGGGGAGACCCAGTACTTC. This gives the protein CASSFWTGGETQYF.

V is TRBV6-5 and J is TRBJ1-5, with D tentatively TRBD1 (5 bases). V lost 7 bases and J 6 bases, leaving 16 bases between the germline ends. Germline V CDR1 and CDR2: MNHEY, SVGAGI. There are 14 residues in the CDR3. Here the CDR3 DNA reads TGTGCCAGCATCGATTCATCAGGGAGTCAGCCCCAGCATTTT. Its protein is CASIDSSGSQPQHF.

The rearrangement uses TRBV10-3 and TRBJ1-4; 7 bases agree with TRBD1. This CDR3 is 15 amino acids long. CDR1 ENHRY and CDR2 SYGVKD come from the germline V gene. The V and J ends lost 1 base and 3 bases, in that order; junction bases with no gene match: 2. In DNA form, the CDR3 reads TGTGCCATCAGTGAGTACGGGACAGCTAATGAAAAACTGTTTTTT. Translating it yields CAISEYGTANEKLFF.

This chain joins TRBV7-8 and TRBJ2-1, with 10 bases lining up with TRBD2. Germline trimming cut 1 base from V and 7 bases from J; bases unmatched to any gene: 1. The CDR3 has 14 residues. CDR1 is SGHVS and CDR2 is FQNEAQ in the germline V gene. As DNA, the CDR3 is TGTGCCAGCAGCTTAGGGACTAGCGGTAATGAGCAGTTCTTC. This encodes CASSLGTSGNEQFF. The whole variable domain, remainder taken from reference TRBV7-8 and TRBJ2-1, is GAGVSQSPRYKVAKRGQDVALRCDPISGHVSLFWYQQALGQGPEFLTYFQNEAQLDKSGLPSDRFFAERPEGSVSTLKIQRTQQEDSAVYLCASSLGTSGNEQFFGPGTRLTVL.

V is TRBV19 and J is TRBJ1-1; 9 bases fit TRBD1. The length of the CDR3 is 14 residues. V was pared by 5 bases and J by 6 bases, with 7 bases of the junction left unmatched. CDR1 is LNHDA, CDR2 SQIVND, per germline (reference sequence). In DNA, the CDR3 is TGTGCCAGTAGTGTGACAGGGGGAAGGGCTGAAGCTTTCTTT. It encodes CASSVTGGRAEAFF.

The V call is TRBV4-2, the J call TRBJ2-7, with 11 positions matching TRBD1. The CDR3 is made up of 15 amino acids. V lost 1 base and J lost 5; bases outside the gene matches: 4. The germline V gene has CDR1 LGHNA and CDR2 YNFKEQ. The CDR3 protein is CASSQAWTGGHEQYF. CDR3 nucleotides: TGTGCCAGCAGCCAAGCCTGGACAGGGGGCCACGAGCAGTACTTC.

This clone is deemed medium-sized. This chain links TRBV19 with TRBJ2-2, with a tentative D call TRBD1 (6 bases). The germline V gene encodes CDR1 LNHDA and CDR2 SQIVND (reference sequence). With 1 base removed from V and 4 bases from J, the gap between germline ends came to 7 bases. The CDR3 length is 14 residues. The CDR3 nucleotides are TGTGCCAGTAGTATAGCAGGGGTCACCGGGGAGCTGTTTTTT. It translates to CASSIAGVTGELFF.

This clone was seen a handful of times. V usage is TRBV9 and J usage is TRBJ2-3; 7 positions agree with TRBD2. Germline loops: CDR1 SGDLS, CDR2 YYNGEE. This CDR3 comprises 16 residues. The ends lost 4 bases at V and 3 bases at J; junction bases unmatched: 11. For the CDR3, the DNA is TGTGCCAGCAGCCGGGAGGCGGGGTTGAGTACAGATACGCAGTATTTT. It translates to CASSREAGLSTDTQYF.

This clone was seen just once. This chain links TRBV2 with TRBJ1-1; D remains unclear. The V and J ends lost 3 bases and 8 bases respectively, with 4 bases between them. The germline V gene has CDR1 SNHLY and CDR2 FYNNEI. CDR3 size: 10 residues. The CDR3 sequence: CASSDREAFF. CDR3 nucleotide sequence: TGTGCCAGCAGTGACAGAGAAGCTTTCTTT.

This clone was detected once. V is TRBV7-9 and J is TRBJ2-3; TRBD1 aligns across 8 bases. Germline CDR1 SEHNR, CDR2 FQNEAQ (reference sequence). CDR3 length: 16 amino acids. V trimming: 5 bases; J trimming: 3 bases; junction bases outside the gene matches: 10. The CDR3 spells CASSPGTGGWTDTQYF. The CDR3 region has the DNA TGTGCCAGCAGCCCGGGGACAGGTGGTTGGACAGATACGCAGTATTTT. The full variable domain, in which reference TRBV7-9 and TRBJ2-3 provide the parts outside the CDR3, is DTGVSQNPRHKITKRGQNVTFRCDPISEHNRLYWYRQTLGQGPEFLTYFQNEAQLEKSRLLSDRFSAERPKGSFSTLEIQRTEQGDSAMYLCASSPGTGGWTDTQYFGPGTRLTVL.

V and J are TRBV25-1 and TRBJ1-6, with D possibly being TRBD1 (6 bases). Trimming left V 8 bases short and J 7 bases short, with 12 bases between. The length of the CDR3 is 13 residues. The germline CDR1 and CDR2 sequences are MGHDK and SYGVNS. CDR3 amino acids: CASRHRVNSPLHF. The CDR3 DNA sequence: TGTGCCAGCCGACACAGGGTCAATTCACCCCTCCACTTT.

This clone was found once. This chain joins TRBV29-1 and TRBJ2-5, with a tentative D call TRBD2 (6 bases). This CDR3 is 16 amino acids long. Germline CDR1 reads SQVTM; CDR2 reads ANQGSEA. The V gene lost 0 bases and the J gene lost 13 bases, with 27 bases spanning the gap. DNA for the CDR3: TGCAGCGTTGAAGAAAAAGCCCCGGGACTTACCCTCGGAGGGTACTTC. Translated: CSVEEKAPGLTLGGYF.

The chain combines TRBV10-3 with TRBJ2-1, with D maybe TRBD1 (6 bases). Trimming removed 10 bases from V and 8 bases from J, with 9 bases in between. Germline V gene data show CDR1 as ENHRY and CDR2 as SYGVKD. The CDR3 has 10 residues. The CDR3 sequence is CATRGYEQFF. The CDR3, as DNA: TGTGCCACCAGGGGTTATGAGCAGTTCTTC.

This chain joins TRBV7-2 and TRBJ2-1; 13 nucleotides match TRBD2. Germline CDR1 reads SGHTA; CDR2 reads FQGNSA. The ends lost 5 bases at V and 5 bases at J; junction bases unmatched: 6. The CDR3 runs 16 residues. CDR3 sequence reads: CASSTSGTSGNNEQFF. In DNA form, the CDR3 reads TGTGCCAGCAGCACCAGCGGGACTAGCGGGAACAATGAGCAGTTCTTC. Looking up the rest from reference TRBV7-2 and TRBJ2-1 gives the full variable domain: GAGVSQSPSNKVTEKGKDVELRCDPISGHTALYWYRQSLGQGLEFLIYFQGNSAPDKSGLPSDRFSAERTGGSVSTLTIQRTQQEDSAVYLCASSTSGTSGNNEQFFGPGTRLTVL.

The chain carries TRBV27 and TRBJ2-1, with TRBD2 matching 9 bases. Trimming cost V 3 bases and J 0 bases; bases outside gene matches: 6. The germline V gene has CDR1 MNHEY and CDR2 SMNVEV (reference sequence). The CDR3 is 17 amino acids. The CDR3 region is CASSFRLADNSYNEQFF. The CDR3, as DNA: TGTGCCAGCAGTTTTCGACTAGCGGACAACTCCTACAATGAGCAGTTCTTC.

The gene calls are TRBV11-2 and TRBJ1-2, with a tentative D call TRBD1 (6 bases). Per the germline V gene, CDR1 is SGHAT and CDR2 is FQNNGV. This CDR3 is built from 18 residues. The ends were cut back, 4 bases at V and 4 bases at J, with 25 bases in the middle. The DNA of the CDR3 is TGTGCCAGCAGCTCAATAAGGGGGGGAGGCGACAGCCTCTATGGCTACACCTTC. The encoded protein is CASSSIRGGGDSLYGYTF.

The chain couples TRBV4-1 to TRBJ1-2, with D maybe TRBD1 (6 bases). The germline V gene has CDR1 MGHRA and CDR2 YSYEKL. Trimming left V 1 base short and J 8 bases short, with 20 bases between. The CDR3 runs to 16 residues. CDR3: CASSQGRGNRVRGYTF. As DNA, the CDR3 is TGCGCCAGCAGCCAAGGTCGCGGCAACAGGGTCCGGGGCTACACCTTC.

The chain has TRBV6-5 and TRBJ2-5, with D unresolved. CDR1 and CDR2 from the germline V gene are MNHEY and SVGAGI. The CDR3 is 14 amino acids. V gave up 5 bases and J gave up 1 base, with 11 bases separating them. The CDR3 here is CASSPSLAQETQYF. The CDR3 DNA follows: TGTGCCAGCAGTCCCTCGTTGGCCCAAGAGACCCAGTACTTC.